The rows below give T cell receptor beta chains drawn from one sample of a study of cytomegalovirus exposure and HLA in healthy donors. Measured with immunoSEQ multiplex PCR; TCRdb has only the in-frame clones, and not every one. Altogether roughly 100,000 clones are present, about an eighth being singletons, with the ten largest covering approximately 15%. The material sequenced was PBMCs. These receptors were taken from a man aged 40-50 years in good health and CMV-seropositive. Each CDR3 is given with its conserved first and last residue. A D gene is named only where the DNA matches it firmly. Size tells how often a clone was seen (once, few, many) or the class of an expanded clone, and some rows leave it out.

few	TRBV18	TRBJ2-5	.	CASSPQALEGETQYF	TGTGCCAGCTCACCGCAAGCCCTGGAGGGAGAGACCCAGTACTTC
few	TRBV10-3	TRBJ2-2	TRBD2	CAVSTSGATNTGELFF	TGTGCCGTATCGACTAGCGGGGCCACGAACACCGGGGAGCTGTTTTTT
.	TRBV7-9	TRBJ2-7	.	CASSPRTGSYEQYF	TGTGCCAGCAGCCCTCGGACTGGATCCTACGAGCAGTACTTC
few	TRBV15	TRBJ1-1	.	CATSSGTPAGNTEAFF	TGTGCCACCAGCAGCGGGACTCCCGCAGGGAACACTGAAGCTTTCTTT
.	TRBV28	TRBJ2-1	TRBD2	CASSIGTSGRWSEQFF	TGTGCCAGCAGTATAGGGACTAGCGGGAGGTGGTCTGAGCAGTTCTTC
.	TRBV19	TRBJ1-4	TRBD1	CAGRDRGPLFATNEKLFF	TGTGCCGGACGGGACAGGGGCCCTTTATTTGCAACTAATGAAAAACTGTTTTTT
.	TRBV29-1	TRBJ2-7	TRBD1	CSVGGQGSYEQYF	TGCAGCGTTGGTGGACAGGGCTCCTACGAGCAGTACTTC
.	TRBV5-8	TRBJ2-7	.	CASSFRENSYEQYF	TGTGCCAGCAGCTTTAGAGAAAACTCCTACGAGCAGTACTTC
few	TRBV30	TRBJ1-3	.	CAWSGSSGNTIYF	TGTGCCTGGAGTGGCAGCTCTGGAAACACCATATATTTT
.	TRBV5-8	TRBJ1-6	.	CASSGHRGSSYNSPLHF	TGTGCCAGCAGCGGACATCGGGGGAGCTCCTATAATTCACCCCTCCACTTT
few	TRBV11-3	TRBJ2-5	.	CASSLDLLVAEETQYF	TGTGCCAGCAGCTTAGATTTATTAGTAGCGGAAGAGACCCAGTACTTC
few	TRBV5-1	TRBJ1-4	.	CASNLGAGTNEKLFF	TGCGCCAGCAACTTGGGGGCTGGGACTAATGAAAAACTGTTTTTT
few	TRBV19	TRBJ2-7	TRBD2	CASSSSGVSYEQYF	TGTGCCAGTAGTAGTAGCGGGGTCTCCTACGAGCAGTACTTC
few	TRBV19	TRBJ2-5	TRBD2	CASSIGLAGVSGQETQYF	TGTGCCAGTAGTATCGGACTAGCGGGAGTTAGTGGGCAAGAGACCCAGTACTTC
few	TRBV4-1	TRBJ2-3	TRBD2	CASSQSSGRAQYF	TGCGCCAGCAGCCAGTCTAGCGGGAGGGCGCAGTATTTT
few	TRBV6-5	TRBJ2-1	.	CASSYMAVSYNEQFF	TGTGCCAGCAGTTACATGGCGGTCTCCTACAATGAGCAGTTCTTC
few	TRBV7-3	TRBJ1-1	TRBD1	CASSPFGQGNTEAFF	TGTGCCAGCAGCCCCTTCGGACAGGGGAACACTGAAGCTTTCTTT
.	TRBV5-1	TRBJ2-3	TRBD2	CASSKAGGSDTQYF	TGCGCCAGCAGTAAAGCGGGAGGATCAGATACGCAGTATTTT
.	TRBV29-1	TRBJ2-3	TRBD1	CSVTDRGRVDTQYF	TGCAGCGTCACGGACAGGGGGCGCGTAGATACGCAGTATTTT
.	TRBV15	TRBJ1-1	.	CATSRAGSNTEAFF	TGTGCCACCAGCAGAGCGGGGTCGAACACTGAAGCTTTCTTT
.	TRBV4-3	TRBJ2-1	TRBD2	CASSQAPRTSSRNEQFF	TGCGCCAGCAGCCAAGCCCCAAGGACTAGCAGTCGGAATGAGCAGTTCTTC
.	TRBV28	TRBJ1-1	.	CASGELTGPNTEAFF	TGTGCCAGCGGGGAACTGACAGGACCGAACACTGAAGCTTTCTTT
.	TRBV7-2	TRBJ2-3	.	CASSPGRSGSTDTQYF	TGTGCCAGCAGCCCAGGCAGGAGCGGGTCCACAGATACGCAGTATTTT
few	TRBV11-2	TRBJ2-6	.	CASSLSEAYGANVLTF	TGTGCCAGCAGCTTATCGGAGGCGTATGGGGCCAACGTCCTGACTTTC
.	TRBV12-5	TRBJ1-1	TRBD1	CASGDRQNTEAFF	TGTGCTAGTGGGGACAGGCAGAACACTGAAGCTTTCTTT
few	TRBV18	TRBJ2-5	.	CASSPSPSPGETQYF	TGTGCCAGCTCACCATCCCCCAGCCCGGGAGAGACCCAGTACTTC
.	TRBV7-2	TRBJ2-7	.	CASTPNPSYEQYF	TGTGCCAGCACCCCAAACCCCAGCTACGAGCAGTACTTC
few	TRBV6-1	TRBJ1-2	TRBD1	CASSAGTAGYGYTF	TGTGCCAGCAGTGCGGGGACAGCCGGCTATGGCTACACCTTC
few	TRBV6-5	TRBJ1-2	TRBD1	CASRRGQGAYGYTF	TGTGCCAGCCGACGAGGACAGGGGGCATATGGCTACACCTTC
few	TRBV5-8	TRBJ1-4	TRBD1	CASDRVKGEKLFF	TGTGCCAGCGACAGGGTAAAGGGGGAGAAACTGTTTTTT
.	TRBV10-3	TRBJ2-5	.	CAISESERQETQYF	TGTGCCATCAGTGAGTCAGAGCGGCAAGAGACCCAGTACTTC
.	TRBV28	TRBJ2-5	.	CASSFSSGGQETQYF	TGTGCCAGCAGTTTCTCGAGCGGAGGCCAAGAGACCCAGTACTTC
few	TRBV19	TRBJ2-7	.	CASSKTGLSYEQYF	TGTGCCAGTAGTAAAACAGGGTTAAGCTACGAGCAGTACTTC
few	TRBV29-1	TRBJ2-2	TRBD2	CSVAVVAGPPTGELFF	TGCAGCGTTGCGGTTGTAGCGGGTCCCCCCACCGGGGAGCTGTTTTTT
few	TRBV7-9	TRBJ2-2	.	CASSGEAERDTGELFF	TGTGCCAGCAGCGGGGAGGCGGAGAGGGACACCGGGGAGCTGTTTTTT
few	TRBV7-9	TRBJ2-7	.	CASSLGAGRRDYEQYF	TGTGCCAGCAGCTTGGGGGCGGGCAGGCGAGACTACGAGCAGTACTTC
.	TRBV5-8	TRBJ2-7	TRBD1	CASSRTGGYYEQYF	TGTGCCAGCAGCAGAACAGGGGGGTACTACGAGCAGTACTTC
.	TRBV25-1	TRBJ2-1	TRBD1	CASSGDPQGVGYNEQFF	TGTGCCAGCAGTGGGGACCCCCAGGGGGTGGGCTACAATGAGCAGTTCTTC
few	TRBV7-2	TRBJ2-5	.	CASSLVPPRQEETQYF	TGTGCCAGCAGCTTAGTTCCTCCCAGGCAGGAAGAGACCCAGTACTTC
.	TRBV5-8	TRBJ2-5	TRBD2	CASSPGRMGTSGQETQYF	TGTGCCAGCAGCCCTGGAAGGATGGGGACTAGCGGGCAAGAGACCCAGTACTTC
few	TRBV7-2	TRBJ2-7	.	CASSLAFVESRYEQYF	TGTGCCAGCAGCTTAGCGTTCGTAGAGAGCAGGTACGAGCAGTACTTC
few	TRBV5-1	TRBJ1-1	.	CASSPARQEKAFF	TGCGCCAGCAGCCCTGCTCGACAGGAAAAAGCTTTCTTT
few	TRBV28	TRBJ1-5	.	CASSLSAGYSNQPQHF	TGTGCCAGCAGTTTATCGGCAGGATATAGCAATCAGCCCCAGCATTTT
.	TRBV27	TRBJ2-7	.	CASSFYPVRRGEQYF	TGTGCCAGCAGTTTCTACCCGGTCAGGAGAGGGGAGCAGTACTTC
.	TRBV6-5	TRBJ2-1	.	CASRTTYNEQFF	TGTGCCAGCAGAACCACATACAATGAGCAGTTCTTC
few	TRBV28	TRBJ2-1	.	CASSFSRANEQFF	TGTGCCAGCAGTTTTTCCAGGGCGAATGAGCAGTTCTTC
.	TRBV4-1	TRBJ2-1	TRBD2	CASSQSTSGTYNEQFF	TGCGCCAGCAGCCAATCGACTAGCGGGACCTACAATGAGCAGTTCTTC
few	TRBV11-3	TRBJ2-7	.	CASSLDSAYEQYF	TGTGCCAGCAGCTTGGACAGTGCGTACGAGCAGTACTTC
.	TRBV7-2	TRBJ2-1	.	CASNLPGRDEQFF	TGTGCCAGCAACTTGCCAGGGCGCGATGAGCAGTTCTTC
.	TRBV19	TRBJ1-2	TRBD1	CASSIERQGAAYGYTF	TGTGCCAGTAGTATAGAGCGGCAGGGGGCGGCCTATGGCTACACCTTC
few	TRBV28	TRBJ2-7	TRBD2	CASSLYLAGTSSYEQYF	TGTGCCAGCAGTTTATACCTAGCGGGGACTTCCTCCTACGAGCAGTACTTC
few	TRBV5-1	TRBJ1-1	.	CASSLEPGLAFF	TGCGCCAGCAGCTTGGAGCCAGGGCTTGCTTTCTTT
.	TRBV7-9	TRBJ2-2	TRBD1	CASSAGTGGLFF	TGTGCCAGCAGCGCCGGGACAGGGGGGCTGTTTTTT
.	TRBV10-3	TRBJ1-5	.	CAIRETGDQPQHF	TGTGCCATCAGAGAAACAGGAGATCAGCCCCAGCATTTT
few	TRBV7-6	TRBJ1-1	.	CASSPRSPMNTEAFF	TGTGCCAGCAGCCCCCGTAGTCCAATGAACACTGAAGCTTTCTTT
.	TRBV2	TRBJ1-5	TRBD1	CASSEARTGSAQPQHF	TGTGCCAGCAGTGAAGCGCGGACAGGGAGTGCTCAGCCCCAGCATTTT
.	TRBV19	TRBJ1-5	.	CASRSGPGKSNQPQHF	TGTGCCAGTAGATCCGGACCGGGGAAGAGCAATCAGCCCCAGCATTTT
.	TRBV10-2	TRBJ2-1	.	CASSESGLPSPQFF	TGCGCCAGCAGTGAGTCGGGACTTCCGTCCCCCCAGTTCTTC
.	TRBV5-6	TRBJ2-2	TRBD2	CASTIASGFTGELFF	TGTGCCAGCACTATCGCTAGCGGGTTCACCGGGGAGCTGTTTTTT
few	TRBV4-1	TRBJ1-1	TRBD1	CASSPPQGAAREAFF	TGCGCCAGCAGCCCACCTCAGGGGGCGGCCCGCGAAGCTTTCTTT